This T cell receptor (beta chain) was recovered during a study of cytomegalovirus exposure and HLA in healthy donors (dated by TCRdb to 2016 to 2017). Describing the broader study: According to a later analysis, one platform produced both the roughly 120 validation repertoires and the approximately 660 repertoires of the first cohort. To predict cytomegalovirus infection status, the study combined high-throughput TCR immunosequencing, statistical association of individual TCRs with disease status, and machine learning. In addition to the first cohort of several hundred subjects, a separate validation cohort of 120 different subjects was used. The aim of the study was to test whether cataloging public T cell receptors could identify signatures of past pathogen exposure. Broad study findings and their caveats: In both the original and validation cohorts, the classifier was reported to diagnose cytomegalovirus status with high specificity and sensitivity. In vitro tests confirmed that three of the cytomegalovirus-associated TCR beta chains recognize cytomegalovirus antigens. Most TCR sequences were observed very rarely across donors, whereas some public TCRs were present in many individuals. The validation cohort had no HLA typing available for a later analysis, so co-occurrence within that cohort was assessed over all 130 or so repertoires. Subsequent analysis determined that TCRs grouped into clusters in the first cohort also showed a tendency toward co-occurrence across the roughly 110 validation repertoires, and approximately 93% of cluster scores exceeded 0. The authors suggested that the approach could potentially be extended to other disease states and immunological phenotypes. In the study, some 160 TCR beta chains were listed as associated with cytomegalovirus.

Only a few counts were recorded for this clone. Its antigen is currently not known. No much larger clonotype is one base removed from it; base qualities were not supplied. Library preparation used the immunoSEQ multiplex PCR assay. On the study's bioinformatics: To diagnose cytomegalovirus status from the catalog of TCR beta chain sequences, a statistical classification framework was built. TCRdb's version of the immuneACCESS table is confined to in-frame rearrangements and falls short of the full clone set. An unresolved V gene accounts for under half of the shortfall where checked; the remainder is of unknown origin. V, J and clone size were drawn from that table, and D and trimming were deduced from the DNA. The sample has 130,000 to 150,000 clones on record, 80% to 90% of them singletons. The ten most abundant clones make up 9% to 9.5% of the sample. The donors were included in the validation cohort of over a hundred subjects, a group kept apart from the roughly 610-subject first cohort.

The TCR originated in a woman aged 18-29 years in good health and CMV-seropositive. Sample: PBMCs.

In nucleotides, the sequence is TGTGCCAGCAGACCCATCTTTAGGCAGGCTCGGTCTGGCTACACCTTC. It translates to CASRPIFRQARSGYTF. The V and J genes are TRBV2 and TRBJ1-2; too little of a D gene remains to name it. The CDR3 sequence holds 16 residues, the cysteine and phenylalanine included. CDR3 DNA only is kept here, 48 bases in frame from base 1. In the germline V gene, CDR1 corresponds to SNHLY and CDR2 to FYNNEI. V is reduced by 6 bases and J by 7 bases, leaving a spacing of 24 bases between them.